One and the same sample provided the 19 T cell receptor beta chains below, sequenced in a study of shared clonotypes between healthy human individuals (dated by TCRdb to about 2020). The library was produced with the immunoSEQ multiplex PCR assay. The immuneACCESS repertoire file appears here via TCRdb, limited to in-frame rearrangements. These files lack a portion of the clones; in checked studies, under half of the deficit traces to unresolved V genes, and the cause of the others is not known. The sample contains millions of clones, approximately 94% of them found a single time. The biggest ten clones account for about 1.1% of the sample. For the CD8 naive samples, CD45RO-negative cells were positively selected for CCR7, yielding a CD45RA+CCR7+ population from which TemRA cells were excluded. The specimen sequenced was naive CD8+ T cells sorted from blood. Explained via the paper, the cell subset or site label denotes: CD45RA+CCR7+. These TCRs come from a man younger than 35 in good health.

This clone has only a few counts. Other DNA sequences of this sample code for an identical CDR3. V is TRBV5-1 and J is TRBJ2-7; no definite D call. The CDR3 has 14 residues. Per germline, CDR1 SGHRS and CDR2 YFSETQ. V was shortened by 0 bases and J by 0 bases, with 7 bases between the two germline ends. The CDR3 DNA is TGCGCCAGCAGCTTGGTGGCGGACTCCTACGAGCAGTACTTC. Amino acid sequence: CASSLVADSYEQYF.

The chain joins TRBV6-5 to TRBJ1-3; D is possibly TRBD1 (5 bases). This CDR3 comprises 14 residues. The V end was cut by 8 bases, the J end by 0 bases, with 11 bases between. Per germline, CDR1 MNHEY and CDR2 SVGAGI. This CDR3 reads CASGPQGSGNTIYF. The CDR3 DNA reads TGTGCCAGCGGCCCCCAGGGCTCTGGAAACACCATATATTTT.

The chain is built from TRBV23-1 and TRBJ2-3; the match to TRBD1 covers 7 bases. TRBV23-1 is filed as an ORF, its function uncertain. The J segment lost 4 bases and the V segment lost 1 base, leaving 17 bases of the junction unmatched. This CDR3 comprises 19 residues. The DNA for the CDR3 is TGCGCCAGCAGTCAATTAAATGGAGTCCGGGACAGAAACCCAGATACGCAGTATTTT. It translates to CASSQLNGVRDRNPDTQYF.

This chain uses TRBV11-2 with TRBJ2-2, with a possible D match to TRBD2 (5 bases). This CDR3 has 15 amino acids. The V gene lost 1 base and the J gene lost 1 base, with 7 bases spanning the gap. Germline CDR1 and CDR2: SGHAT and FQNNGV. The CDR3 reads CASSLGAGNTGELFF. The CDR3 DNA reads TGTGCCAGCAGCTTAGGGGCGGGGAACACCGGGGAGCTGTTTTTT.

As regards this clone: The same CDR3 arises from other DNA sequences in this sample as well. The V gene is TRBV27, the J gene TRBJ2-2, with D hard to call. This CDR3 has 13 residues. The germline gives CDR1 MNHEY, CDR2 SMNVEV (reference sequence). Trimming took off 1 base at V and 8 bases at J, with 8 bases between the two ends. The CDR3 sequence is CASSLLAPGELFF. In DNA, the CDR3 is TGTGCCAGCAGTTTATTAGCCCCGGGGGAGCTGTTTTTT.

The gene calls are TRBV5-4 and TRBJ1-1; weak D call: TRBD1 (6 bases). The V gene lost 4 bases and the J gene lost 0 bases, with 10 bases spanning the gap. Germline V CDR1 and CDR2: SGHNT, YYREEE (reference sequence). This CDR3 has 14 amino acids. The CDR3 coding sequence is TGTGCCAGCAGCGGGGGACATTTGAACACTGAAGCTTTCTTT. Its translation: CASSGGHLNTEAFF.

The chain joins TRBV6-4 to TRBJ2-2; 8 positions agree with TRBD2. J was trimmed by 5 bases and V by 5 bases; bases with no gene match: 13. There are 17 residues in the CDR3. Germline assignment: CDR1 MRHNA and CDR2 SNTAGT. The CDR3 region has the DNA TGTGCCAGCAGTACCCCAGGGAACCCGGGAGGGACCGGGGAGCTGTTTTTT. Protein sequence: CASSTPGNPGGTGELFF.

The genes are TRBV6-5 and TRBJ2-2; D is unresolved. CDR1 and CDR2 from the germline V gene are MNHEY and SVGAGI. The CDR3 runs to 14 residues. V lost 0 bases, J lost 5 bases, and 7 bases lay in between. The CDR3 protein is CASSYSGTTGELFF. Written as DNA, the CDR3 is TGTGCCAGCAGTTACTCAGGCACGACCGGGGAGCTGTTTTTT.

A single count supports this clone. The V gene is TRBV10-1, the J gene TRBJ2-1; possible D gene TRBD1, 6 bases. V was pared by 6 bases and J by 4 bases, with 16 bases between. Germline-derived CDR1 and CDR2 are WNHNN and SYGVQD (reference sequence). The CDR3 has 15 residues. CDR3 region: CASRDFSGHYNEQFF. The CDR3 DNA reads TGCGCCAGCAGGGATTTCTCGGGACATTACAATGAGCAGTTCTTC.

A remark on this clone: The same CDR3 can be traced to other DNA sequences in this sample. The CDR3 DNA sequence: TGTGCCTGGAGTGTGATCGGAAACACCATATATTTT. Protein product: CAWSVIGNTIYF. This rearrangement joins TRBV30 to TRBJ1-3; D gene ambiguous. This CDR3 region has 12 residues. The V and J ends lost 0 bases and 4 bases respectively, with 4 bases between them. Looked up from germline, CDR1 is GTSNPN and CDR2 is SVGIG (reference sequence).

The gene calls are TRBV27 and TRBJ2-1; weak D call: TRBD1 (6 bases). V gave up 5 bases and J gave up 7 bases, with 15 bases separating them. This CDR3 has 14 amino acids. The V gene's germline CDR1 is MNHEY and CDR2 SMNVEV (reference sequence). CDR3 residues: CASSPGTSRNEQFF. In DNA, the CDR3 is TGTGCCAGCAGTCCCGGGACATCTAGAAATGAGCAGTTCTTC.

This clone is a singleton in its sample. The V call is TRBV15, the J call TRBJ2-7; 7 bases fit TRBD1. V shed 9 bases, J shed 3 bases, and the junction held 8 bases outside the gene matches. Germline V CDR1 and CDR2: LNHNV, YYDKDF (reference sequence). This CDR3 comprises 13 residues. The CDR3 sequence: CATGQDQDYEQYF. In DNA form, the CDR3 reads TGTGCCACTGGACAGGATCAAGACTACGAGCAGTACTTC.

V gene TRBV5-8 combines with J gene TRBJ1-3; unclear D gene. V lost 1 base to trimming and J lost 4 bases, with 9 bases between them. The CDR3 has 14 residues. Germline CDR1 reads SGHTS; CDR2 reads YDEGEE. CDR3 amino acids: CASSLWGFGNTIYF. For the CDR3, the DNA is TGTGCCAGCAGCTTGTGGGGTTTCGGAAACACCATATATTTT.

V usage is TRBV11-2 and J usage is TRBJ2-1; 8 bases align to TRBD1. The CDR3 consists of 15 residues. CDR1 is SGHAT and CDR2 is FQNNGV in the germline V gene. V lost 5 bases and J lost 5; bases outside the gene matches: 8. The DNA of the CDR3 is TGTGCCAGCAGCGCGCCTGACAGGGGTAACAATGAGCAGTTCTTC. This gives the protein CASSAPDRGNNEQFF. Based on the CDR3 plus reference TRBV11-2 and TRBJ2-1, the full variable domain is EAGVAQSPRYKIIEKRQSVAFWCNPISGHATLYWYQQILGQGPKLLIQFQNNGVVDDSQLPKDRFSAERLKGVDSTLKIQPAKLEDSAVYLCASSAPDRGNNEQFFGPGTRLTVL.

J is TRBJ1-3 and V is TRBV7-2; tentative D call: TRBD1 (6 bases). V dropped 3 bases and J dropped 4 bases, with 13 bases sitting between them. The length of the CDR3 is 15 residues. Looked up from germline, CDR1 is SGHTA and CDR2 is FQGNSA. CDR3 sequence (DNA): TGTGCCAGCAGCTTGGGCAGGGGAGCAGGAAACACCATATATTTT. Its protein is CASSLGRGAGNTIYF. The variable domain in full, with the rest retrieved from reference TRBV7-2 and TRBJ1-3, is GAGVSQSPSNKVTEKGKDVELRCDPISGHTALYWYRQSLGQGLEFLIYFQGNSAPDKSGLPSDRFSAERTGGSVSTLTIQRTQQEDSAVYLCASSLGRGAGNTIYFGEGSWLTVV.

The rearrangement joins TRBV4-3 to TRBJ2-3, with D possibly matching TRBD1 (6 bases). Per germline, CDR1 LGHNA and CDR2 YSLEER. The CDR3 contains 17 residues. Trimming pared 0 bases from V and 0 bases from J, leaving 13 bases between. The CDR3 protein is CASSQDSAQGSTDTQYF. CDR3 coding DNA: TGCGCCAGCAGCCAAGATTCAGCACAGGGTAGCACAGATACGCAGTATTTT.

The chain recombines TRBV5-6 with TRBJ2-7; either TRBD1 or TRBD2 may supply D (5 bases each). The CDR3 is made up of 19 amino acids. CDR1 is SGHDT, CDR2 YYEEEE, per germline. The V end was cut by 0 bases, the J end by 4 bases, with 26 bases between. The CDR3 DNA is TGTGCCAGCAGCTTGGACCCCCGGGGCACCACCCTACGATCTTACGAGCAGTACTTC. Translation: CASSLDPRGTTLRSYEQYF.

The chain joins TRBV6-1 to TRBJ1-4; TRBD1 matches 7 bases. With V trimmed by 8 bases and J by 3 bases, 9 bases remained unmatched. The CDR3 runs to 15 residues. Germline V gene data show CDR1 as MNHNS and CDR2 as SASEGT. The DNA of the CDR3 is TGTGCCAGCTCTGGGACAGCCCTAGCTAATGAAAAACTGTTTTTT. Amino acid sequence: CASSGTALANEKLFF.

This chain uses TRBV6-5 with TRBJ2-1, with D possibly TRBD1 on 6 matching bases. V was pared by 2 bases and J by 3 bases, with 11 bases between. This CDR3 has 15 residues. Germline CDR1 is MNHEY and CDR2 is SVGAGI. The chain's CDR3 is CASSYLGGGYNEQFF. CDR3 DNA sequence: TGTGCCAGCAGTTACCTAGGGGGTGGCTACAATGAGCAGTTCTTC.